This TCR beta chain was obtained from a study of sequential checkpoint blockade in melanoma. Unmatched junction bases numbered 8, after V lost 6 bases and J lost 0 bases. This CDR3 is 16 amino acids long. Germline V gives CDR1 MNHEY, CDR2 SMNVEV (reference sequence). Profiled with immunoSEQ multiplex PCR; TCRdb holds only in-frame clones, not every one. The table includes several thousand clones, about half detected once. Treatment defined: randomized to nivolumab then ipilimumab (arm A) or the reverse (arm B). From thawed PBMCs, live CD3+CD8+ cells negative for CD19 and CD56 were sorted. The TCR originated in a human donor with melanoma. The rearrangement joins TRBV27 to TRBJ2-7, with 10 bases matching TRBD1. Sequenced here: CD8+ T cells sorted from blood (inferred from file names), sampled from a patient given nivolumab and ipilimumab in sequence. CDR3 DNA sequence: TGTGCCAGCAGAATGGGCGACAGGGGGCCCTCCTACGAGCAGTACTTC. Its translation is CASRMGDRGPSYEQYF.